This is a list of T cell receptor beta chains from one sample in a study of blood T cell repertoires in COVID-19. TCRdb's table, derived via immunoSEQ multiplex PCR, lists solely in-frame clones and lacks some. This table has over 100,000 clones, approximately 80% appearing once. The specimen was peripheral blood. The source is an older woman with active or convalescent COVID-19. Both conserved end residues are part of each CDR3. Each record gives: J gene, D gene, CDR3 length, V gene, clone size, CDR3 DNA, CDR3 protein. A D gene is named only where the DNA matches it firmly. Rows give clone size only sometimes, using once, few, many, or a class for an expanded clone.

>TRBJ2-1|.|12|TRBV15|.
TGTGCCATCCTTTTAGCGACCAGTGAGCAGTTCTTC
CAILLATSEQFF
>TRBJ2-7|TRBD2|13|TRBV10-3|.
TGTGCCATCAGTACTCTAGCGGGAGCCCCCGGGTACTTC
CAISTLAGAPGYF
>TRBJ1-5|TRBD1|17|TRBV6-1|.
TGTGCCAGCAGGGAAGGACAGGGGATGGTGGGCAATCAGCCCCAGCATTTT
CASREGQGMVGNQPQHF
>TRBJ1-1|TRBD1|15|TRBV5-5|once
TGTGCCAGCAGCATACAGGGGGGCCTGAACACTGAAGCTTTCTTT
CASSIQGGLNTEAFF
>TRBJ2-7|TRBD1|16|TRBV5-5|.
TGTGCCAGCAGCTTGACCGTCGGGACAGGGCGCCACGAGCAGTACTTC
CASSLTVGTGRHEQYF
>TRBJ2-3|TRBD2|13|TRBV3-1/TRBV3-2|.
TGTGCCAGCAGCAAAGCGGGGGGGGTTACGCAGTATTTT
CASSKAGGVTQYF
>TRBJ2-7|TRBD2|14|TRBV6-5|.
TGTGCCAGCAGGAGACTAGCGGGACCCTACGAGCAGTACTTC
CASRRLAGPYEQYF
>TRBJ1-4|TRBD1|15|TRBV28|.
TGTGCCAGCAGTTTTGACAGGGAAACTAATGAAAAACTGTTTTTT
CASSFDRETNEKLFF
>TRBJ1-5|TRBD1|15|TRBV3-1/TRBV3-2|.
TGTGCCAGCAGCCAGAATAGGGACAGGAATCAGCCCCAGCATTTT
CASSQNRDRNQPQHF
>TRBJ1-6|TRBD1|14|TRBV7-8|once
TGTGCCAGCAGCCTTGGACAGGGCGGTTCACCCCTCCACTTT
CASSLGQGGSPLHF
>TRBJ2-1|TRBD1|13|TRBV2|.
TGTGCCAGCAGTGGACAGGGTCTTAGGGAGCAGTTCTTC
CASSGQGLREQFF
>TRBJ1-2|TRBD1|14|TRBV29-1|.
TGCAGCGTGGAGGGACAGGTCCGCAGCTATGGCTACACCTTC
CSVEGQVRSYGYTF
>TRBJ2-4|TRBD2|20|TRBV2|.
TGTGCCAGCAGCGAACTTCGGACTAGCGGGAACAGTCTAGCCAAAAACATTCAGTACTTC
CASSELRTSGNSLAKNIQYF
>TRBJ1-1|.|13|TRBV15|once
TGTGCCACCAGCAGGGGGCGGAACACTGAAGCTTTCTTT
CATSRGRNTEAFF
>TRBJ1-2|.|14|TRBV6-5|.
TGTGCCAGCAGTTACTCGGAGGGTTACGATGGCTACACCTTC
CASSYSEGYDGYTF
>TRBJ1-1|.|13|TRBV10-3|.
TGTGCCATCCAGACAGGTCGCGACACTGAAGCTTTCTTT
CAIQTGRDTEAFF
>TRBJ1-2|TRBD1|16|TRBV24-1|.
TGTGCCACCAGTGATTTCGGCAGGGGGCCAGGGTATGGCTACACCTTC
CATSDFGRGPGYGYTF
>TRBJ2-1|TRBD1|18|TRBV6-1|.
TGTGCCAGCAGTGAATCTGGGGGCCGGGGGACAGGGGACAATGAGCAGTTCTTC
CASSESGGRGTGDNEQFF
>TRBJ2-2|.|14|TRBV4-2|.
TGTGCCAGCAGCCTTCTAAGCGGGTCCGGGGAGCTGTTTTTT
CASSLLSGSGELFF
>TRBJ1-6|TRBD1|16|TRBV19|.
TGTGCCAGTAGTTCCCGGCCGACAGGGGGAGATTCACCCCTCCACTTT
CASSSRPTGGDSPLHF
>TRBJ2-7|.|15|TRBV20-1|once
TGCAGTGCTAGTCCGGAGGAGGGGATCAGCTACGAGCAGTACTTC
CSASPEEGISYEQYF
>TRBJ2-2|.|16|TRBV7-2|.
TGTGCCAGCAGCTTAGCTTTACTAGTTAACACCGGGGAGCTGTTTTTT
CASSLALLVNTGELFF
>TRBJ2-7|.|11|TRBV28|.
TGTGCCAGCAGTACTATCTACGAGCAGTACTTC
CASSTIYEQYF
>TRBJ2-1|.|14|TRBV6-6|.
TGTGCCAGCAGTCCACAGGGCCCCTACAATGAGCAGTTCTTC
CASSPQGPYNEQFF
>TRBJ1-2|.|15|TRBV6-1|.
TGTGCCAGCAGTGAAGCGCTACAGGGTGTCTATGGCTACACCTTC
CASSEALQGVYGYTF
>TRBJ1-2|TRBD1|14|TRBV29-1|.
TGCAGCGGTCAACCCGACAGGGGAGTCTATGGCTACACCTTC
CSGQPDRGVYGYTF
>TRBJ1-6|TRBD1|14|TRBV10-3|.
TGTGCCATCACCACAGGGGGATTTGGGTCACCCCTCCACTTT
CAITTGGFGSPLHF
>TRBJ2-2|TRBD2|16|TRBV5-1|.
TGCGCCAGCAGCTTGGCCAGACTAGCGGACACCGGGGAGCTGTTTTTT
CASSLARLADTGELFF
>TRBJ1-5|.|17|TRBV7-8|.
TGTGCCAGCAGCTTCATCGGCCAAGGGGGAGGCAATCAGCCCCAGCATTTT
CASSFIGQGGGNQPQHF
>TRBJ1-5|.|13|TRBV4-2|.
TGTGCCAGCAGCCAAGATCCCGGTGAGCCCCAGCATTTT
CASSQDPGEPQHF
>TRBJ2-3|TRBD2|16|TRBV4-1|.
TGCGCCAGCAGCCTGGGACTAGCGGGAGGGACAGATACGCAGTATTTT
CASSLGLAGGTDTQYF
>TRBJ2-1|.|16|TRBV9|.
TGTGCCAGCAGCGTAGTTGGGACGGGGGGCAACAATGAGCAGTTCTTC
CASSVVGTGGNNEQFF
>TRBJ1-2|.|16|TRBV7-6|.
TGTGCCAGCAGCTTAGGGGCACAGGGAGCTAACTATGGCTACACCTTC
CASSLGAQGANYGYTF
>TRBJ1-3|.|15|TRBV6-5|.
TGTGCCAGCAGTTACGCAGGCGCCTCTGGAAACACCATATATTTT
CASSYAGASGNTIYF
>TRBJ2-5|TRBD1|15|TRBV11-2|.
TGTGCCAGCAGCGCAGACAGGGGGGCGGGAGAGACCCAGTACTTC
CASSADRGAGETQYF
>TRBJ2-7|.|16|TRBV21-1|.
TGTGCCAGCAACCTAACAAACACACTACAGGCCGGTGGGCAGTACTTC
CASNLTNTLQAGGQYF
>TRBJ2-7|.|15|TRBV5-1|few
TGCGCCAGCAGCTCAAACCGGGACAATTCCTACGAGCAGTACTTC
CASSSNRDNSYEQYF
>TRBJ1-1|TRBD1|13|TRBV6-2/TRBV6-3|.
TGTGCCAGCAGCGACGGACAGGGGGGGTCAGCTTTCTTT
CASSDGQGGSAFF
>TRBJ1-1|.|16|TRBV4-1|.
TGCGCCAGCAGCCCCCAGCGGGGAGAGGGGAACACTGAAGCTTTCTTT
CASSPQRGEGNTEAFF
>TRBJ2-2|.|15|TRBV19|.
TGTGCCAGTACTGTGGGACTTTTGAACACCGGGGAGCTGTTTTTT
CASTVGLLNTGELFF
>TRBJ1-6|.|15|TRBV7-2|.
TGTGCCAGCAGCTTACTCACTCAGGGGTCGCCACCCCTCCACTTT
CASSLLTQGSPPLHF
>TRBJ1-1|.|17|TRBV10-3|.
TGTGCCATCAGGGGAATGACAGGCCGGGCCGCGAACACTGAAGCTTTCTTT
CAIRGMTGRAANTEAFF
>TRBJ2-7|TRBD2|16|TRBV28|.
TGTGCCAGCAGTCAAACGAGCGGGAACCTTCCCTACGAGCAGTACTTC
CASSQTSGNLPYEQYF
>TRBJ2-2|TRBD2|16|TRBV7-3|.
TGTGCCAGCAGCGTTAGGACTAGCGGGAGCACCGGGGAGCTGTTTTTT
CASSVRTSGSTGELFF
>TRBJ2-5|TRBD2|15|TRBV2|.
TGTGCCAGCAGTGACCAGCGGGGGGGTGCAGAGACCCAGTACTTC
CASSDQRGGAETQYF
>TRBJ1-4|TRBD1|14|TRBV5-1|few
TGCGCCAGCAGCCCGGGACAGGGAATGGAAAAACTGTTTTTT
CASSPGQGMEKLFF
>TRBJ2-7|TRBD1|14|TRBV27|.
TGTGCCAGCAGTCCGACAGGGTCCTCCTACGAGCAGTACTTC
CASSPTGSSYEQYF
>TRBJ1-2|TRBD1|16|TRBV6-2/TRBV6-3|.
TGTGCCAGCAGCCCGGGGACAGCCAGACATAACTATGGCTACACCTTC
CASSPGTARHNYGYTF
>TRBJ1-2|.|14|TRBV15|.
TGTGCCACCAGCAGAGATCGGGGGAGTAATGGCTACACCTTC
CATSRDRGSNGYTF
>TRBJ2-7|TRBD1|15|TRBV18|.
TGTGCCAGCTCACAGACCGGGGCAGGGGGCCACGAGCAGTACTTC
CASSQTGAGGHEQYF
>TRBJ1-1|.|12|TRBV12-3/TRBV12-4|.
TGTGCCAGCAGTTTAGTCAGGGATGAAGCTTTCTTT
CASSLVRDEAFF
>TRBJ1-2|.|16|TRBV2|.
TGTGCCAGCAGGGAAGGGGTACTCGGAGCTAACTATGGCTACACCTTC
CASREGVLGANYGYTF
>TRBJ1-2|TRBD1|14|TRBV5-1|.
TGCGCCAGCAGCTTGGAGGAGGCAGGGGGTGGCTACACCTTC
CASSLEEAGGGYTF